The clone carrying this TCR beta chain was counted only a few times. The sample comes from a study of CDR3 diversity in severe acne. The germline V and J ends were trimmed by 5 bases and 11 bases, with 15 bases remaining between them. The CDR3 sequence is 12 residues long. Per the germline V gene, CDR1 is SGHTA and CDR2 is FQGTGA. Via MiXCR, TCRdb re-called the PCR reads, giving one row per CDR3 protein. The sample lists almost 85,000 distinct CDR3 sequences, 45% to 60% occurring once. Sequences were obtained from blood. This receptor was identified in a male donor in good health, without acne. V and J are TRBV7-3 and TRBJ1-1, with D possibly being TRBD1 (5 bases). The CDR3 spells CASSPGAQWAFF. DNA of the CDR3: TGTGCCAGCAGCCCCGGGGCTCAATGGGCTTTCTTT.